The next 30 T cell receptor beta chains were all read from a single sample in a study of blood T cell repertoires in COVID-19. The assay was immunoSEQ multiplex PCR, and TCRdb's table has in-frame clones only and misses some. This table holds some 170,000 clones, around 80% found once. The source material was PBMCs or T cells enriched from blood (not recorded which). The receptors here all came from a woman between 50 and 59 years old who had recovered from COVID-19.

The gene calls are TRBV5-5 and TRBJ1-1; D might be TRBD1 (5 bases). This CDR3 has 14 amino acids. CDR1 and CDR2 from the germline V gene are SGHKS and YYEKEE (reference sequence). V dropped 2 bases and J dropped 1 base, with 9 bases sitting between them. CDR3 sequence reads: CASSLRGQNTEAFF. CDR3 sequence (DNA): TGTGCCAGCAGCTTAAGGGGCCAGAACACTGAAGCTTTCTTT.

The table lists this clone with many counts. This chain connects TRBV11-2 to TRBJ2-1, with D perhaps TRBD2 (5 bases). Trimming removed 5 bases at V and 8 bases at J, with 19 bases between. The V gene's germline CDR1 is SGHAT and CDR2 FQNNGV. The CDR3 has 15 residues. The CDR3 reads CASSEPRPPRDEQFF. Here the CDR3 DNA reads TGTGCCAGCAGCGAACCCCGACCCCCGAGGGATGAGCAGTTCTTC.

Only a few counts were recorded for this clone. V and J are TRBV12-3 or TRBV12-4 and TRBJ2-7; no clear D gene. This CDR3 has 12 amino acids. V was cut by 3 bases and J by 6 bases, with 9 bases left in between. The DNA of the CDR3 is TGTGCCAGCAGTTTCATAGCCCTCGAGCAGTACTTC. This translates into CASSFIALEQYF.

This sequence joins TRBV18 and TRBJ1-1; D perhaps matches TRBD1 (5 bases). The CDR3 totals 14 residues. Germline CDR1 and CDR2: KGHSH and LQKENI. Trimming pared 1 base from V and 4 bases from J, leaving 10 bases between. The CDR3 loop reads CASSPLGAPTEAFF. The CDR3 DNA sequence: TGTGCCAGCTCACCACTTGGGGCGCCCACTGAAGCTTTCTTT.

The rearrangement uses TRBV13 and TRBJ2-1; 7 bases match TRBD1. This CDR3 has 17 amino acids. Trimming cost V 5 bases and J 1 base; bases outside gene matches: 11. In germline, CDR1 is PRHDT, CDR2 FYEKMQ (reference sequence). CDR3 loop: CASSPGIGQVSYNEQFF. The CDR3 nucleotides are TGTGCCAGCAGCCCCGGGATCGGACAGGTATCCTACAATGAGCAGTTCTTC. Full variable domain (rest looked up from reference TRBV13 and TRBJ2-1): AAGVIQSPRHLIKEKRETATLKCYPIPRHDTVYWYQQGPGQDPQFLISFYEKMQSDKGSIPDRFSAQQFSDYHSELNMSSLELGDSALYFCASSPGIGQVSYNEQFFGPGTRLTVL.

This chain joins TRBV18 and TRBJ2-3; D unclear. The CDR3 runs 14 residues. Germline CDR1 is KGHSH and CDR2 is LQKENI. V lost 0 bases and J lost 2, with 6 bases in between. The CDR3 DNA reads TGTGCCAGCTCACCACCGGCGGACACAGATACGCAGTATTTT. Translated, it gives CASSPPADTDTQYF. Full variable domain (outside the CDR3, taken from reference TRBV18 and TRBJ2-3): NAGVMQNPRHLVRRRGQEARLRCSPMKGHSHVYWYRQLPEEGLKFMVYLQKENIIDESGMPKERFSAEFPKEGPSILRIQQVVRGDSAAYFCASSPPADTDTQYFGPGTRLTVL.

This sequence joins TRBV28 and TRBJ1-1, with D perhaps TRBD1 (6 bases). Germline-derived CDR1 and CDR2 are MDHEN and SYDVKM. V was cut by 3 bases and J by 1 base, with 15 bases left in between. CDR3 size: 16 residues. In DNA form, the CDR3 reads TGTGCCAGCAGTTTGGGGGCGACAGGAGAGAACACTGAAGCTTTCTTT. Translating gives CASSLGATGENTEAFF.

The rearrangement links TRBV5-1 to TRBJ1-3, with D perhaps TRBD1 (5 bases). The CDR3 runs 14 residues. Germline CDR1 reads SGHRS; CDR2 reads YFSETQ. Trimming cost V 4 bases and J 0 bases, with 8 bases left between them. CDR3 in DNA: TGCGCCAGCAGCGCAGGGATCTCTGGAAACACCATATATTTT. It specifies CASSAGISGNTIYF.

The rearrangement joins TRBV5-1 to TRBJ2-1, with 9 bases fitting TRBD1. Germline CDR1 reads SGHRS; CDR2 reads YFSETQ. After removal of 8 bases from V and 4 bases from J, the junction contained 7 bases not matched to a gene. The CDR3 is made up of 14 amino acids. The CDR3: CASSPGQGYNEQFF. The CDR3 coding sequence is TGCGCCAGTTCCCCAGGACAGGGGTACAATGAGCAGTTCTTC.

The chain uses TRBV4-2 and TRBJ2-3; 8 bases map to TRBD2. The CDR3 has 18 amino acids. The germline gives CDR1 LGHNA, CDR2 YNFKEQ. After removal of 1 base from V and 3 bases from J, the junction contained 12 bases not matched to a gene. The DNA of the CDR3 is TGTGCCAGCAGCCAAGCCACCTTTAGCGGGATTAAAACAGATACGCAGTATTTT. Encoded protein: CASSQATFSGIKTDTQYF.

The rearrangement links TRBV11-3 to TRBJ2-1; 9 nucleotides align to TRBD1. The germline V gene has CDR1 SGHNT and CDR2 YENEEA. The V segment lost 5 bases and the J segment 7 bases; nucleotides outside the gene matches: 3. The CDR3 has 13 amino acids. In DNA, the CDR3 is TGTGCCAGCAGCCGGGACAGGGCGAATGAGCAGTTCTTC. Amino acid sequence: CASSRDRANEQFF.

In this sample, this clone turned up once. The rearrangement links TRBV30 to TRBJ1-2; D remains unclear. This CDR3 region has 14 residues. Trimming stripped 1 base from V and 5 bases from J, with 14 bases between. Germline V gives CDR1 GTSNPN, CDR2 SVGIG (reference sequence). DNA for the CDR3: TGTGCCTGGAGTGAGTCCCTATCCGGGTATGGCTACACCTTC. It yields the protein CAWSESLSGYGYTF.

This rearrangement joins TRBV18 to TRBJ2-2, with D possibly being TRBD2 (5 bases). This CDR3 is built from 16 residues. The V gene's germline CDR1 is KGHSH and CDR2 LQKENI. V was pared by 3 bases and J by 0 bases, with 11 bases between. The CDR3 DNA sequence: TGTGCCAGCTCACCCTATGGCGGGTCGAACACCGGGGAGCTGTTTTTT. This translates into CASSPYGGSNTGELFF.

This clone appeared once. The rearrangement links TRBV7-2 to TRBJ2-4, with 10 positions matching TRBD2. With V trimmed by 5 bases and J by 1 base, 5 bases remained unmatched. Germline V lookup: CDR1 SGHTA, CDR2 FQGNSA. The CDR3 sequence is 16 residues long. Written as DNA, the CDR3 is TGTGCCAGCAGCCCCGGACTAGCGGATGCCAAAAACATTCAGTACTTC. Encoded protein: CASSPGLADAKNIQYF.

The gene calls are TRBV6-5 and TRBJ1-1; D is undetermined. Germline V lookup: CDR1 MNHEY, CDR2 SVGAGI. The CDR3 sequence is 15 residues long. V lost 0 bases and J lost 3, with 11 bases in between. The CDR3 protein is CASSYSEVVDTEAFF. In DNA form, the CDR3 reads TGTGCCAGCAGTTACTCCGAGGTCGTCGACACTGAAGCTTTCTTT.

This clone came up a few times. This chain uses TRBV27 with TRBJ2-2; perhaps TRBD2 as D (5 bases). V was pared by 5 bases and J by 5 bases, with 12 bases between. CDR3 length: 14 residues. The germline V gene has CDR1 MNHEY and CDR2 SMNVEV (reference sequence). The CDR3 sequence: CASSRAAGTGELFF. The CDR3 DNA reads TGTGCCAGCAGTCGGGCCGCGGGTACCGGGGAGCTGTTTTTT.

Only a few counts were recorded for this clone. The gene calls are TRBV18 and TRBJ2-5; 9 bases match TRBD1. The V gene's germline CDR1 is KGHSH and CDR2 LQKENI. CDR3 length: 16 residues. V lost 3 bases, J lost 3 bases, and 8 bases stayed unmatched. The CDR3 DNA is TGTGCCAGCTCACCCCCGAGGGGGACAGGGAAAGAGACCCAGTACTTC. Translation gives CASSPPRGTGKETQYF.

The chain joins TRBV10-3 to TRBJ1-1, with 11 bases identical to TRBD1. V shed 6 bases and J 11 bases; nucleotides not matched to a gene: 2. Germline V gene data show CDR1 as ENHRY and CDR2 as SYGVKD. This CDR3 is built from 11 residues. CDR3 region: CAISGTGGAFF. CDR3 coding DNA: TGTGCCATCAGCGGGACAGGGGGGGCTTTCTTT.

The chain joins TRBV24-1 to TRBJ1-2; 8 positions match TRBD1. CDR3 length: 16 amino acids. The V segment lost 4 bases and the J segment 0 bases; nucleotides outside the gene matches: 6. From germline, CDR1 is KGHDR and CDR2 SFDVKD. CDR3 nucleotide sequence: TGTGCCACCAGTGACGGACAGGGTTTTTCTAACTATGGCTACACCTTC. This gives the protein CATSDGQGFSNYGYTF.

The V gene is TRBV28, the J gene TRBJ1-1; D is unclear. Between the trimmed V and J ends, which lost 3 bases and 6 bases, there was a span of 11 bases. Germline CDR1 and CDR2: MDHEN and SYDVKM. The CDR3 runs to 13 residues. CDR3 nucleotides: TGTGCCAGCAGTTTCCCGGCAGGTGCTGAAGCTTTCTTT. Translation gives CASSFPAGAEAFF.

V and J are TRBV11-3 and TRBJ2-1; 12 nucleotides line up with TRBD2. The ends lost 3 bases at V and 5 bases at J; junction bases unmatched: 5. The CDR3 sequence is 16 residues long. Germline CDR1 SGHNT, CDR2 YENEEA. The CDR3 nucleotides are TGTGCCAGCAGCTTCCGGACTAGCGGGACCCACAATGAGCAGTTCTTC. Its translation is CASSFRTSGTHNEQFF.

The CDR3 is CSATLFEAFF. CDR3 DNA sequence: TGCAGTGCTACACTATTTGAAGCTTTCTTT. V usage is TRBV20-1 and J usage is TRBJ1-1; D not resolved. The CDR3 consists of 10 residues. Trimming left V 4 bases short and J 7 bases short, with 7 bases between. CDR1 is DFQATT and CDR2 is SNEGSKA in the germline V gene (reference sequence).

The gene calls are TRBV28 and TRBJ1-1, with TRBD1 matching over 9 bases. V lost 4 bases to trimming and J lost 2 bases; unmatched junction nucleotides: 2. Germline V gene lookup returns CDR1 MDHEN and CDR2 SYDVKM. This CDR3 is built from 14 residues. The CDR3 sequence is CASSSDRGNTEAFF. In DNA, the CDR3 is TGTGCCAGCAGTTCGGACAGGGGTAACACTGAAGCTTTCTTT.

V usage is TRBV5-1 and J usage is TRBJ2-1, with 7 bases lining up with TRBD1. V shed 1 base, J shed 6 bases, and the junction held 4 bases outside the gene matches. The CDR3 spans 14 residues. CDR1 and CDR2 from the germline V gene are SGHRS and YFSETQ. DNA of the CDR3: TGCGCCAGCAGCTTGACAGGGGCGGGCAATGAGCAGTTCTTC. It translates to CASSLTGAGNEQFF.

The rearrangement uses TRBV24-1 and TRBJ2-7, with D hard to call. CDR3 length: 11 amino acids. V lost 2 bases to trimming and J lost 6 bases, with 4 bases between them. Per germline, CDR1 KGHDR and CDR2 SFDVKD. The CDR3 spells CATSDSREQYF. The CDR3 nucleotides are TGTGCCACCAGTGATTCTCGCGAGCAGTACTTC.

This clone showed up just a few times. V gene TRBV19 combines with J gene TRBJ2-1; possibly TRBD1 for D (6 bases). V lost 6 bases, J lost 2 bases, and 14 bases lay in between. From germline, CDR1 is LNHDA and CDR2 SQIVND (reference sequence). The CDR3 loop spans 15 amino acids. The CDR3 DNA is TGTGCCAGTAGACAGGGCGCCTTCACCTACAATGAGCAGTTCTTC. It codes for CASRQGAFTYNEQFF.

The chain recombines TRBV9 with TRBJ2-4; 8 bases match TRBD1. Germline V gene data show CDR1 as SGDLS and CDR2 as YYNGEE. This CDR3 region has 14 residues. V gave up 3 bases and J gave up 1 base; unmatched junction bases: 0. The CDR3 reads CASSGQGAKNIQYF. CDR3 nucleotide sequence: TGTGCCAGCAGCGGACAGGGGGCCAAAAACATTCAGTACTTC. The full variable domain, with the rest looked up from reference TRBV9 and TRBJ2-4, is DSGVTQTPKHLITATGQRVTLRCSPRSGDLSVYWYQQSLDQGLQFLIQYYNGEERAKGNILERFSAQQFPDLHSELNLSSLELGDSALYFCASSGQGAKNIQYFGAGTRLSVL.

The V gene is TRBV7-3, the J gene TRBJ1-1, with D unresolved. Between the trimmed V and J ends, which lost 4 bases and 1 base, there was a span of 7 bases. Germline CDR1 and CDR2: SGHTA and FQGTGA. CDR3 length: 13 residues. CDR3 coding DNA: TGTGCCAGCAGCTCCGGTGCGAACACTGAAGCTTTCTTT. Amino acid sequence: CASSSGANTEAFF. The variable domain in full, with the rest retrieved from reference TRBV7-3 and TRBJ1-1, is GAGVSQTPSNKVTEKGKYVELRCDPISGHTALYWYRQSLGQGPEFLIYFQGTGAADDSGLPNDRFFAVRPEGSVSTLKIQRTERGDSAVYLCASSSGANTEAFFGQGTRLTVV.

The chain combines TRBV6-2 or TRBV6-3 with TRBJ1-4, with 8 bases that match TRBD1. The CDR3 is 14 residues long. Germline V gene data show CDR1 as MNHEY and CDR2 as SVGEGT. Germline trimming cut 6 bases from V and 8 bases from J; bases unmatched to any gene: 8. Here the CDR3 reads CASSPGTGPEKLFF. For the CDR3, the DNA is TGTGCCAGCAGCCCCGGGACAGGCCCCGAAAAACTGTTTTTT.

The J gene is TRBJ2-3, the V gene TRBV2, with 9 bases lining up with TRBD2. CDR1 and CDR2 from the germline V gene are SNHLY and FYNNEI. CDR3 size: 14 residues. V was clipped by 7 bases and J by 3 bases; unmatched bases: 5. CDR3 in amino acids: CASTTGLATDTQYF. The DNA of the CDR3 is TGTGCCAGCACAACAGGACTAGCGACAGATACGCAGTATTTT.